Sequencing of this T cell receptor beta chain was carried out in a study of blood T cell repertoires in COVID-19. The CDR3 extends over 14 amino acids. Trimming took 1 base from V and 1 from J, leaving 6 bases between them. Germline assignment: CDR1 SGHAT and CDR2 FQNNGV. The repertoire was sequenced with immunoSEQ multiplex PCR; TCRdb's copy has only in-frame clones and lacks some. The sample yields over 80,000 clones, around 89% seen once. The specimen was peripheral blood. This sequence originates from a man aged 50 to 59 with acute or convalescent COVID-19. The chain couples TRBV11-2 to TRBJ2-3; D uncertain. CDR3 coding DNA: TGTGCCAGCAGCTTAGTCCGCGGCACAGATACGCAGTATTTT. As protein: CASSLVRGTDTQYF.